Listed below are T cell receptor beta chains from one sample, sequenced in a study of blood T cell repertoires in COVID-19. Produced via immunoSEQ multiplex PCR; TCRdb's table is partial and in-frame only. In the table there are about 120,000 clones, 85% of which are singletons. The specimen was peripheral blood. Receptors originate from a human donor in a cohort sampled during active COVID-19. CDR3s include the opening cysteine and the closing phenylalanine or tryptophan.

J gene,V gene,CDR3 protein
TRBJ1-5,TRBV5-1,CASSYRGGLYSNQPQHF
TRBJ1-3,TRBV4-1,CASSPGTGRSAGNTIYF
TRBJ2-4,TRBV4-3,CASSQDRGGPEYF
TRBJ2-7,TRBV5-6,CASSYRDSGPYEQYF
TRBJ2-1,TRBV6-1,CASSELNHRSSYNEQFF
TRBJ2-6,TRBV6-6,CASSPDRSFPSGANVLTF
TRBJ1-2,TRBV9,CASSGRDRGLQGGYTF
TRBJ1-5,TRBV6-5,CATRTQRFQPQHF
TRBJ1-4,TRBV30,CAWEPGQANEKLFF
TRBJ1-2,TRBV6-6,CASTSGDRGLNYTF
TRBJ2-7,TRBV30,CAWSVAGEYEQYF
TRBJ2-1,TRBV24-1,CATSATSGGLKQFF
TRBJ1-5,TRBV12-3/TRBV12-4,CASSHRVDQPQHF
TRBJ2-7,TRBV7-2,CASSLAAGASSYEQYF
TRBJ1-2,TRBV20-1,CSATEQGAFGYTF
TRBJ1-2,TRBV6-5,CASSYSDGRAGGYTF